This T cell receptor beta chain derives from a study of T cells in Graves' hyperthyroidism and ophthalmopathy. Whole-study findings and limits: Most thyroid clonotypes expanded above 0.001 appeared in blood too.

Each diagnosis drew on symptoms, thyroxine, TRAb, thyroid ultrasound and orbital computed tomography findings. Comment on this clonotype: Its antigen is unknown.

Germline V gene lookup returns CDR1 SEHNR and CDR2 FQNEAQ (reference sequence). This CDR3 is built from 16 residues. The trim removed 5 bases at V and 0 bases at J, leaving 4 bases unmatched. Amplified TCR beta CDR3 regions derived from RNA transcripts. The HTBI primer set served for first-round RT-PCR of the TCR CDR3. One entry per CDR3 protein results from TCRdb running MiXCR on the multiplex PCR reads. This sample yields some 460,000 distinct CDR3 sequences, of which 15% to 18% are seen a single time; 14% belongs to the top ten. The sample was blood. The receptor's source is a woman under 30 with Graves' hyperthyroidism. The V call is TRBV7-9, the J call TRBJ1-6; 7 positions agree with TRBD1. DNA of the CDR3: TGTGCCAGCAGCGGCGACAGGGACTCCTATAATTCACCCCTCCACTTT. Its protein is CASSGDRDSYNSPLHF. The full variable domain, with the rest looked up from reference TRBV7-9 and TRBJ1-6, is DTGVSQNPRHKITKRGQNVTFRCDPISEHNRLYWYRQTLGQGPEFLTYFQNEAQLEKSRLLSDRFSAERPKGSFSTLEIQRTEQGDSAMYLCASSGDRDSYNSPLHFGNGTRLTVT.